This T cell receptor beta chain was captured by sequencing in a study of cytomegalovirus exposure and HLA in healthy donors. This CDR3 region has 17 residues. With V trimmed by 0 bases and J by 7 bases, 8 bases remained unmatched. CDR1 is SGHVS, CDR2 FNYEAQ, per germline. Both 60 Vbeta primers and 13 Jbeta primers went into the PCR. Sequencing was performed with immunoSEQ multiplex PCR; in TCRdb, only in-frame clones are kept and a portion is missing. The table has about 91,000 clones, approximately 86% seen once. The sequencing sample was made of PBMCs. The J gene is TRBJ2-1, the V gene TRBV7-6; 11 nucleotides match TRBD2. The clonotype was recovered from a young man in good health and CMV-seropositive. In DNA form, the CDR3 reads TGTGCCAGCAGCTTAGCTTTGGGGGCTAGCGGGAGGAATGAGCAGTTCTTC. This codes for CASSLALGASGRNEQFF.